The 5 T cell receptor beta chains below were found in one sample sequenced in a study of blood T cell repertoires in COVID-19. TCRdb's table, derived via immunoSEQ multiplex PCR, lists solely in-frame clones and lacks some. The sample includes about 210,000 clones, roughly 87% of them seen just once. Input material: PBMCs or T cells enriched from blood (not recorded which). The receptors originated from a man aged 18 to 29 with acute COVID-19.

This chain links TRBV10-1 with TRBJ2-7, with D perhaps matching TRBD1 (6 bases). The germline V gene has CDR1 WNHNN and CDR2 SYGVQD (reference sequence). The CDR3 is made up of 11 amino acids. V was shortened by 5 bases and J by 5 bases, with 7 bases between the two germline ends. CDR3 nucleotides: TGCGCCAGCAGTAAGGGGGACGAGCAGTACTTC. It is translated as CASSKGDEQYF.

This clone showed up just once. The same CDR3 is also encoded by other DNA sequences in this sample. The V gene is TRBV29-1, the J gene TRBJ2-2; possibly TRBD2 for D (6 bases). The CDR3 is 12 residues long. The V gene's germline CDR1 is SQVTM and CDR2 ANQGSEA. Trimming took off 6 bases at V and 5 bases at J, with 10 bases between the two ends. The CDR3 region is CSVTSGTGELFF. The CDR3 DNA reads TGCAGCGTCACGAGCGGGACCGGGGAGCTGTTTTTT.

The chain links TRBV5-1 to TRBJ2-5; 10 bases agree with TRBD2. The V gene end was trimmed by 4 bases and the J gene end by 5 bases; junction bases not matched to a gene: 14. This CDR3 spans 17 amino acids. From germline, CDR1 is SGHRS and CDR2 YFSETQ. The CDR3 nucleotides are TGCGCCAGCAGCGGCGGGGGGCTAGCGGGAGTATCCGAGACCCAGTACTTC. The encoded protein is CASSGGGLAGVSETQYF.

This clone was recorded only once. This chain uses TRBV7-9 with TRBJ1-3; D might be TRBD1 (5 bases). Germline loops: CDR1 SEHNR, CDR2 FQNEAQ (reference sequence). Trimming pared 5 bases from V and 0 bases from J, leaving 8 bases between. The CDR3 is 14 amino acids. The CDR3 DNA reads TGTGCCAGCAGCCGGGGGGACTCTGGAAACACCATATATTTT. Amino acids: CASSRGDSGNTIYF.

The chain uses TRBV19 and TRBJ1-4, with TRBD1 matching over 7 bases. The germline CDR1 and CDR2 sequences are LNHDA and SQIVND (reference sequence). This CDR3 contains 14 residues. The trim removed 3 bases at V and 8 bases at J, leaving 6 bases unmatched. DNA for the CDR3: TGTGCCAGTAGTATCCCGGACAGGCCCGAAAAACTGTTTTTT. The encoded protein is CASSIPDRPEKLFF.